Below are 5 T cell receptor beta chains sequenced from a single sample in a study of blood T cell repertoires in COVID-19. Libraries were prepared by immunoSEQ multiplex PCR; TCRdb keeps only in-frame clonotypes and omits some of them. The sample shows about 280,000 clones, roughly 85% of them seen only once. Sequences were obtained from peripheral blood. These receptors were taken from a woman aged 25 to 45 with active or convalescent COVID-19.

The gene calls are TRBV4-3 and TRBJ2-7; 9 bases align to TRBD1. The J segment lost 5 bases and the V segment lost 1 base, leaving 6 bases of the junction unmatched. The germline CDR1 and CDR2 sequences are LGHNA and YSLEER. CDR3 length: 15 amino acids. The CDR3 DNA reads TGCGCCAGCAGCCAAGGGGACAGGGCTATCCACGAGCAGTACTTC. Encoded protein: CASSQGDRAIHEQYF.

This chain uses TRBV18 with TRBJ1-6, with TRBD1 as a possible D gene (5 bases). The ends were cut back, 2 bases at V and 6 bases at J, with 14 bases in the middle. CDR1 is KGHSH and CDR2 is LQKENI in the germline V gene. The CDR3 covers 16 residues. CDR3: CASSPNAGGANSPLHF. The CDR3 DNA reads as TGTGCCAGCTCACCAAACGCAGGCGGGGCTAATTCACCCCTCCACTTT.

The chain couples TRBV7-9 to TRBJ1-1; no reliable D call. Per germline, CDR1 SEHNR and CDR2 FQNEAQ (reference sequence). The CDR3 contains 13 residues. The V end lost 2 bases, the J end lost 3 bases, and 7 bases lay between the germline ends. The CDR3 spells CASSLTRDTEAFF. The CDR3 DNA is TGTGCCAGCAGCTTAACGCGGGACACTGAAGCTTTCTTT.

Here the CDR3 DNA reads TGTGCCAGCACCAGCAGGCTTAACTATGGCTACACCTTC. Its protein is CASTSRLNYGYTF. The chain combines TRBV2 with TRBJ1-2; D is unclear. This CDR3 is 13 amino acids long. The germline V gene encodes CDR1 SNHLY and CDR2 FYNNEI. The ends were cut back, 7 bases at V and 1 base at J, with 10 bases in the middle. The full variable domain, its missing parts supplied by reference TRBV2 and TRBJ1-2, is EPEVTQTPSHQVTQMGQEVILRCVPISNHLYFYWYRQILGQKVEFLVSFYNNEISEKSEIFDDQFSVERPDGSNFTLKIRSTKLEDSAMYFCASTSRLNYGYTFGSGTRLTVV.

The chain employs TRBV6-5 and TRBJ1-1; 10 positions match TRBD1. The CDR3 covers 14 residues. CDR1 MNHEY and CDR2 SVGAGI come from the germline V gene. The ends lost 8 bases at V and 5 bases at J; junction bases unmatched: 8. CDR3 protein: CASGRTGGETEAFF. For the CDR3, the DNA is TGTGCCAGCGGGAGGACAGGGGGAGAAACTGAAGCTTTCTTT.